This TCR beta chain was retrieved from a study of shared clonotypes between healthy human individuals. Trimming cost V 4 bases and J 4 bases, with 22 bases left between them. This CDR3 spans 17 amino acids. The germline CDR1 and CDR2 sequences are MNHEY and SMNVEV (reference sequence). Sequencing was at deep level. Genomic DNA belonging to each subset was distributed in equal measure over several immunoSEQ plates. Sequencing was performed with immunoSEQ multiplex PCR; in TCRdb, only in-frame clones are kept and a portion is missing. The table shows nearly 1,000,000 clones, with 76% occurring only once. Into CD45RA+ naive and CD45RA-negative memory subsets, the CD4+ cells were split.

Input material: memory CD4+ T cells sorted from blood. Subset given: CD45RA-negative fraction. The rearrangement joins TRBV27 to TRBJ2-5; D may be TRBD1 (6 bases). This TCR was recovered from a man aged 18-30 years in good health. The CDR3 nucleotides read TGTGCCAGCAGTTCTCGCCCTCGGACAGACCGAGGAGAGACCCAGTACTTC. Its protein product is CASSSRPRTDRGETQYF.